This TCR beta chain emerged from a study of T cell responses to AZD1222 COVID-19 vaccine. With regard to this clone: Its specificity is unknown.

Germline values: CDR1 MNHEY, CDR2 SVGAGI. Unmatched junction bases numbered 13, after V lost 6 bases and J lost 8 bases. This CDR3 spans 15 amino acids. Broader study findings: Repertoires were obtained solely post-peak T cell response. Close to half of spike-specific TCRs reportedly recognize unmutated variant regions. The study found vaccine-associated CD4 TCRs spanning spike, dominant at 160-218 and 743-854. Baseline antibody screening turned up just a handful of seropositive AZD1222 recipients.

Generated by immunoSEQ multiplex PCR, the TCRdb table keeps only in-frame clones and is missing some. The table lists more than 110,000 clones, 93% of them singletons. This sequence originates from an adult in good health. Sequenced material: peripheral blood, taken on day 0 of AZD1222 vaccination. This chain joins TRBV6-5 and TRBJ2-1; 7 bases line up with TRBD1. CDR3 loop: CASRTTGESIDEQFF. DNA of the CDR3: TGTGCCAGCAGAACCACAGGGGAGAGTATTGATGAGCAGTTCTTC.